This entry lists 3 T cell receptor beta chains sequenced from one sample in a study of T cells in Graves' hyperthyroidism and ophthalmopathy. Amplification yielded TCR beta CDR3 regions, with RNA transcripts as the source. The primer set for the first-round RT-PCR of the TCR CDR3 was HTBI. TCRdb re-called the multiplex PCR reads through MiXCR, storing one row per CDR3 protein. The sample shows 750,000 to 950,000 distinct CDR3 sequences, 35% to 40% of them seen only once. Specimen: blood. The receptors here all came from a man younger than 30 with Graves' hyperthyroidism.

As concerns this clonotype: A junction boundary mismatches the germline segment, possibly from a read error. The chain couples TRBV10-3 to TRBJ2-2, with 12 bases lining up with TRBD2. Germline CDR1 reads ENHRY; CDR2 reads SYGVKD. The CDR3 loop spans 15 amino acids. CDR3 sequence (DNA): TGTGCCATCAAGGGGACTAGCGGGCCCACCGGGGAGCCGTTTTTT. Encoded protein: CAIKGTSGPTGEPFF.

This rearrangement joins TRBV14 to TRBJ1-1; TRBD1 is a possible D gene (6 bases). The CDR3 is 15 residues long. The germline CDR1 and CDR2 sequences are SGHDN and FVKESK. Deletions cut 1 base from V and 1 base from J, with 10 bases between. DNA for the CDR3: TGTGCCAGCAGCCAAGTCGGAGGGGGGAACACTGAAGCTTTCTTT. Translation: CASSQVGGGNTEAFF.

This chain links TRBV5-4 with TRBJ2-5; D possibly corresponds to TRBD2 (6 bases). This CDR3 has 14 amino acids. V was clipped by 5 bases and J by 2 bases, with 13 bases between them. The germline gives CDR1 SGHNT, CDR2 YYREEE (reference sequence). The CDR3 sequence is CASRGGGGQETQYF. The CDR3 DNA is TGTGCCAGCAGGGGGGGAGGAGGGCAAGAGACCCAGTACTTC.